The present TCR beta chain was sequenced within a study of CD4 T cells in relation to SARS-CoV-2 and coronaviruses. Looking at the study overall: Shared crossreactive spike epitopes were mapped to their HLA restriction.

The protocol was immunoSEQ multiplex PCR, while the TCRdb copy is restricted to in-frame clones and leaves out a portion. Of about 59,000 clones in the sample, approximately 90% were seen once. From germline, CDR1 is SGHTA and CDR2 FQGTGA. This CDR3 is 19 amino acids long. V was pared by 2 bases and J by 2 bases, with 14 bases of the junction left unmatched. CD4+ T cells from unexposed donors were obtained before the COVID-19 pandemic (2011-2018). This TCR derives from a human donor in good health. V is TRBV7-3 and J is TRBJ2-4; 8 bases fit TRBD2. Sample: memory CD4+ T cells from PBMCs. CDR3 region: CASSLYPLASGGSKNIQYF. Here the CDR3 DNA reads TGTGCCAGCAGCTTATATCCACTTGCCTCGGGGGGGTCCAAAAACATTCAGTACTTC.